The present T cell receptor (beta chain) was sequenced within a study of identical twins. Healthy Caucasians provided all donations. TCRdb reanalysed the 5' RACE reads using MiXCR and keeps one entry per CDR3 protein. The repertoire has fewer than 250,000 distinct CDR3 sequences, 7% to 8.5% of them found once; the top ten carry around 5.4%. This clonotype was seen many times. The same specimen was also included in a second study, on yellow fever vaccine responses in identical twins.

This sequence originates from a woman younger than 30 in good health. Sequencing was done on a sample of CD8+ T cells sorted from blood.

The CDR3 sequence is CASSVLGEYEQFF. CDR3 nucleotides: TGTGCCAGCAGCGTTCTCGGGGAGTATGAGCAGTTCTTC. The chain has TRBV7-9 and TRBJ2-1; TRBD2 might be the D (5 bases). Germline CDR1 reads SEHNR; CDR2 reads FQNEAQ (reference sequence). The V gene lost 5 bases and the J gene lost 8 bases, with 13 bases spanning the gap. The CDR3 spans 13 residues.